This T cell receptor beta chain derives from a study of blood T cell repertoires in COVID-19. Overall study context: Samples came from the United States, Italy and Spain, spanning acute and convalescent COVID-19. The cDNA or gDNA used as material had been derived from T cells, B-cell-depleted T cells, or PBMCs.

Original processing notes: Amplification from reference gene primers served as the basis for estimated nucleated cell counts. The data were produced by immunoSEQ multiplex PCR, yet TCRdb's version contains in-frame clones alone and is incomplete. V and J calls and clone size are those listed in that table; D and trimming were worked out from the DNA. The data hold approximately 190,000 clones, with 88% observed a single time. The receptor's source is a middle-aged man with active or convalescent COVID-19. Sequencing was done on a sample of peripheral blood.

This CDR3 reads CAISESSPGGYGYTF. DNA for the CDR3: TGTGCCATCAGTGAGTCAAGTCCGGGGGGCTATGGCTACACCTTC. The chain combines TRBV10-3 with TRBJ1-2; D is perhaps TRBD1 (5 bases). Trimming removed 0 bases from V and 4 bases from J, with 12 bases in between. This CDR3 has 15 amino acids. Germline CDR1 and CDR2: ENHRY and SYGVKD.